Shown below are 32 T cell receptor beta chains from a single sample sequenced in a study of beta chain features in type 1 diabetes. Reverse transcription of all isolated RNA meant that expressed TCRB transcripts were sequenced. Sequencing was performed with immunoSEQ multiplex PCR; in TCRdb, only in-frame clones are kept and a portion is missing. The table has hundreds of thousands of clones, approximately 30% seen once. The sample consisted of naive CD4+ T cells from blood. These receptors all come from a man between 18 and 35 years old in good health.

This clone was seen a handful of times. This rearrangement joins TRBV7-2 to TRBJ2-5; 7 bases fit TRBD1. Germline CDR1 and CDR2: SGHTA and FQGNSA. The CDR3 has 13 amino acids. V shed 1 base, J shed 4 bases, and the junction held 0 bases outside the gene matches. The CDR3 loop is CASSLDRGETQYF. The DNA for the CDR3 is TGTGCCAGCAGCTTAGACAGGGGAGAGACCCAGTACTTC.

The genes are TRBV7-2 and TRBJ2-1, with D unclear. Between the trimmed V and J ends, which lost 1 base and 9 bases, there was a span of 4 bases. The CDR3 is 11 amino acids. CDR1 and CDR2 (germline): SGHTA, FQGNSA. The CDR3 region is CASSLVGEQFF. The CDR3, as DNA: TGTGCCAGCAGCTTAGTCGGTGAGCAGTTCTTC.

The rearrangement uses TRBV5-1 and TRBJ2-5; D possibly corresponds to TRBD2 (6 bases). The V end was cut by 2 bases, the J end by 1 base, with 12 bases between. The germline V gene has CDR1 SGHRS and CDR2 YFSETQ. This CDR3 has 15 amino acids. CDR3 DNA sequence: TGCGCCAGCAGCTTCTCGGCGGGGCCCCAAGAGACCCAGTACTTC. It encodes CASSFSAGPQETQYF.

A few counts support this clone. The rearrangement joins TRBV7-2 to TRBJ1-4; a weak D match, TRBD1 (6 bases). CDR1 is SGHTA, CDR2 FQGNSA, per germline. This CDR3 is built from 14 residues. Trimming took 7 bases from V and 8 from J, leaving 17 bases between them. The CDR3 region has the DNA TGTGCCAGCAACCTCAGGGGAATGGACGAAAAACTGTTTTTT. It translates to CASNLRGMDEKLFF. Full variable domain (outside the CDR3, taken from reference TRBV7-2 and TRBJ1-4): GAGVSQSPSNKVTEKGKDVELRCDPISGHTALYWYRQSLGQGLEFLIYFQGNSAPDKSGLPSDRFSAERTGGSVSTLTIQRTQQEDSAVYLCASNLRGMDEKLFFGSGTQLSVL.

This CDR3 is CASNRGQETQYF. The CDR3, as DNA: TGTGCCAGCAATAGGGGGCAAGAGACCCAGTACTTC. The V call is TRBV2, the J call TRBJ2-5, with D perhaps matching TRBD1 (6 bases). V lost 7 bases and J 2 bases, leaving 8 bases between the germline ends. CDR3 length: 12 residues. Germline V gene lookup returns CDR1 SNHLY and CDR2 FYNNEI.

The chain carries TRBV18 and TRBJ2-1; D call uncertain. V dropped 2 bases and J dropped 10 bases, with 12 bases sitting between them. Germline V gene data show CDR1 as KGHSH and CDR2 as LQKENI. The CDR3 extends over 13 amino acids. CDR3 residues: CASSPFAAGEQFF. The CDR3 DNA reads as TGTGCCAGCTCACCATTTGCGGCCGGGGAGCAGTTCTTC.

In DNA form, the CDR3 reads TGTGCCAGCAGCTCGACAGGGATGGCCAAAAACATTCAGTACTTC. Amino acid sequence: CASSSTGMAKNIQYF. V usage is TRBV28 and J usage is TRBJ2-4, with 7 bases lining up with TRBD1. Germline V gene lookup returns CDR1 MDHEN and CDR2 SYDVKM. CDR3 size: 15 residues. J was trimmed by 1 base and V by 6 bases; bases with no gene match: 6.

CDR3 protein: CAWSAGKNTEAFF. CDR3 in DNA: TGTGCCTGGAGCGCCGGGAAGAACACTGAAGCTTTCTTT. The rearrangement links TRBV30 to TRBJ1-1, with D hard to call. The CDR3 is made up of 13 amino acids. The germline V gene encodes CDR1 GTSNPN and CDR2 SVGIG (reference sequence). V was clipped by 3 bases and J by 1 base, with 9 bases between them.

V is TRBV5-1 and J is TRBJ2-3, with 7 bases aligning to TRBD2. V lost 4 bases to trimming and J lost 4 bases; unmatched junction nucleotides: 9. The CDR3 loop spans 15 amino acids. The germline V gene encodes CDR1 SGHRS and CDR2 YFSETQ. DNA of the CDR3: TGCGCCAGCAGCGGACCGACCGGGAGGCCAGATACGCAGTATTTT. It is translated as CASSGPTGRPDTQYF.

J is TRBJ2-1 and V is TRBV2; D uncertain. V gave up 7 bases and J gave up 6 bases, with 16 bases separating them. CDR1 is SNHLY and CDR2 is FYNNEI in the germline V gene. The CDR3 spans 14 residues. CDR3 amino acids: CASKVGTPVNEQFF. The CDR3 bases are TGTGCCAGCAAAGTCGGTACGCCCGTCAATGAGCAGTTCTTC. The whole variable domain, remainder taken from reference TRBV2 and TRBJ2-1, is EPEVTQTPSHQVTQMGQEVILRCVPISNHLYFYWYRQILGQKVEFLVSFYNNEISEKSEIFDDQFSVERPDGSNFTLKIRSTKLEDSAMYFCASKVGTPVNEQFFGPGTRLTVL.

The chain has TRBV30 and TRBJ2-2; D not certain. The germline V gene encodes CDR1 GTSNPN and CDR2 SVGIG (reference sequence). Trimming shortened V by 5 bases and J by 2 bases, and 15 bases separated the two germline ends. CDR3 length: 15 residues. The CDR3 loop reads CAWYRRWLNTGELFF. In DNA, the CDR3 is TGTGCCTGGTACCGGCGCTGGCTTAACACCGGGGAGCTGTTTTTT.

The chain links TRBV29-1 to TRBJ2-7; 10 bases match TRBD2. The CDR3 covers 15 residues. The germline CDR1 and CDR2 sequences are SQVTM and ANQGSEA. J lost 5 bases, V lost 4 bases, and 11 bases had no gene match. The CDR3 sequence: CSVGRGLAGDDEQYF. The CDR3 region has the DNA TGCAGCGTTGGACGGGGGCTAGCGGGAGACGACGAGCAGTACTTC.

V usage is TRBV25-1 and J usage is TRBJ1-1, with D maybe TRBD1 (6 bases). There are 15 residues in the CDR3. Per the germline V gene, CDR1 is MGHDK and CDR2 is SYGVNS. V lost 4 bases, J lost 3 bases, and 15 bases lay in between. The CDR3 DNA follows: TGTGCCAGCAGTGCCCTGAAAGGGGGTGACACTGAAGCTTTCTTT. As protein: CASSALKGGDTEAFF.

This clone has more than one count but fewer than ten. The chain recombines TRBV28 with TRBJ2-5; D may match TRBD1 or TRBD2 (6 bases each). V shed 6 bases and J shed 4 bases, with 15 bases lying between them. This CDR3 contains 14 residues. The germline V gene has CDR1 MDHEN and CDR2 SYDVKM. DNA of the CDR3: TGTGCCAGCAGCCCCTGGGGGGCGGGAGAGACCCAGTACTTC. Translation gives CASSPWGAGETQYF.

This clone was detected only a few times. The same CDR3 can be traced to other DNA sequences in this sample. CDR3 region: CAWRRGLATNEKLFF. In DNA, the CDR3 is TGTGCCTGGAGAAGAGGGCTTGCAACTAATGAAAAACTGTTTTTT. The V gene is TRBV30, the J gene TRBJ1-4; D is uncertain. This CDR3 comprises 15 residues. In germline, CDR1 is GTSNPN, CDR2 SVGIG (reference sequence). V lost 3 bases and J lost 0, with 11 bases in between.

V usage is TRBV6-5 and J usage is TRBJ2-1; TRBD1 matches 7 bases. Trimming at V came to 7 bases and at J to 4 bases, leaving 1 base not matched to a gene. The CDR3 spans 12 residues. Germline V lookup: CDR1 MNHEY, CDR2 SVGAGI. The CDR3 bases are TGTGCCAGCACGGACAGGTACAATGAGCAGTTCTTC. Amino acids: CASTDRYNEQFF.

This clone was seen a handful of times. Other nucleotide sequences in the sample specify the same CDR3. This sequence joins TRBV14 and TRBJ2-5, with D unclear. The CDR3 has 12 amino acids. Germline CDR1 is SGHDN and CDR2 is FVKESK. V shed 1 base and J shed 5 bases, with 5 bases lying between them. The CDR3 region has the DNA TGTGCCAGCAGCCAAGGCTGGGAGACCCAGTACTTC. Protein: CASSQGWETQYF.

The genes are TRBV19 and TRBJ2-7, with 7 bases lining up with TRBD1. CDR3 size: 14 residues. Germline assignment: CDR1 LNHDA and CDR2 SQIVND (reference sequence). The J segment lost 0 bases and the V segment lost 6 bases, leaving 5 bases of the junction unmatched. The chain's CDR3 is CASSLTGSSYEQYF. The CDR3 DNA reads TGTGCCAGTAGCCTGACAGGGAGCTCCTACGAGCAGTACTTC.

This clone was seen a few times. The chain joins TRBV27 to TRBJ2-5; weak D call: TRBD1 (5 bases). This CDR3 has 13 amino acids. Trimming cost V 2 bases and J 6 bases, with 10 bases left between them. Germline CDR1 and CDR2: MNHEY and SMNVEV (reference sequence). DNA of the CDR3: TGTGCCAGCAGTTTAACCAGGGCGCAGACCCAGTACTTC. Translated: CASSLTRAQTQYF.

This clone was observed a few times. This chain connects TRBV4-3 to TRBJ2-2; weak D call: TRBD2 (5 bases). The V gene's germline CDR1 is LGHNA and CDR2 YSLEER. V was cut by 6 bases and J by 5 bases, with 16 bases left in between. The CDR3 extends over 15 amino acids. CDR3 sequence reads: CASSQDRGSTGELFF. CDR3 sequence (DNA): TGCGCCAGCAGTCAGGACCGGGGTTCAACCGGGGAGCTGTTTTTT.

J is TRBJ2-7 and V is TRBV28; perhaps D is TRBD1 or TRBD2 (5 bases each). V lost 7 bases and J lost 0, with 7 bases in between. CDR3 length: 12 residues. The V gene's germline CDR1 is MDHEN and CDR2 SYDVKM. CDR3 nucleotide sequence: TGTGCCAGCATGAGGGGCTCCTACGAGCAGTACTTC. This translates into CASMRGSYEQYF.

The chain has TRBV6-6 and TRBJ1-1; no reliable D call. Trimming took off 7 bases at V and 4 bases at J, with 13 bases between the two ends. The CDR3 consists of 13 residues. The germline V gene has CDR1 MNHNY and CDR2 SVGAGI (reference sequence). The CDR3 bases are TGTGCCAGCACCCGGTGGCAGAGCACTGAAGCTTTCTTT. Amino acids: CASTRWQSTEAFF.

This clone was counted between two and nine times. The chain joins TRBV9 to TRBJ2-3; 12 bases match TRBD2. There are 17 residues in the CDR3. Germline loops: CDR1 SGDLS, CDR2 YYNGEE. V shed 1 base, J shed 4 bases, and the junction held 7 bases outside the gene matches. CDR3 in amino acids: CASSVLAGGPSPDTQYF. The CDR3 DNA sequence: TGTGCCAGCAGCGTACTAGCGGGAGGGCCCTCCCCAGATACGCAGTATTTT.

The chain joins TRBV15 to TRBJ1-4, with D unresolved. Germline V gene sequence: CDR1 LNHNV, CDR2 YYDKDF (reference sequence). V was pared by 0 bases and J by 8 bases, with 16 bases between. The CDR3 totals 16 residues. CDR3 coding DNA: TGTGCCACCAGCAGAGACCGGGCCCCTGGGGTCGAAAAACTGTTTTTT. This sequence encodes CATSRDRAPGVEKLFF.

The chain employs TRBV10-3 and TRBJ2-5; perhaps TRBD2 as D (5 bases). Deletions cut 0 bases from V and 3 bases from J, with 5 bases between. The length of the CDR3 is 13 residues. From germline, CDR1 is ENHRY and CDR2 SYGVKD. For the CDR3, the DNA is TGTGCCATCAGTGAGTCGCGGGAAGAGACCCAGTACTTC. The encoded protein is CAISESREETQYF.

In this sample, this clone turned up once. The chain uses TRBV7-2 and TRBJ2-7, with a weak D call TRBD1 (6 bases). The germline CDR1 and CDR2 sequences are SGHTA and FQGNSA. The CDR3 contains 13 residues. V gave up 5 bases and J gave up 7 bases, with 15 bases separating them. CDR3 sequence (DNA): TGTGCCAGCAGCGGATACAGGGACGGTGAGCAGTACTTC. Protein sequence: CASSGYRDGEQYF. The full variable domain, rest sourced from reference TRBV7-2 and TRBJ2-7, is GAGVSQSPSNKVTEKGKDVELRCDPISGHTALYWYRQSLGQGLEFLIYFQGNSAPDKSGLPSDRFSAERTGGSVSTLTIQRTQQEDSAVYLCASSGYRDGEQYFGPGTRLTVT.

This clone occurred a few times. The V call is TRBV25-1, the J call TRBJ2-1, with TRBD1 matching 8 bases. The CDR3 covers 16 residues. The germline gives CDR1 MGHDK, CDR2 SYGVNS. Unmatched junction bases numbered 10, after V lost 1 base and J lost 8 bases. The CDR3 here is CASSEWGTGKLYEQFF. The CDR3 DNA is TGTGCCAGCAGTGAATGGGGGACAGGAAAGCTTTATGAGCAGTTCTTC. The full variable domain, its missing parts supplied by reference TRBV25-1 and TRBJ2-1, is EADIYQTPRYLVIGTGKKITLECSQTMGHDKMYWYQQDPGMELHLIHYSYGVNSTEKGDLSSESTVSRIRTEHFPLTLESARPSHTSQYLCASSEWGTGKLYEQFFGPGTRLTVL.

This sequence joins TRBV5-1 and TRBJ2-7, with 7 bases fitting TRBD2. CDR1 SGHRS and CDR2 YFSETQ come from the germline V gene. This CDR3 is 17 amino acids long. Losses at the gene ends were 0 bases for V and 4 bases for J; bases not matched to a gene: 13. CDR3 nucleotide sequence: TGCGCCAGCAGCTTGGAGCTCAGCGGGGCAGCAACTTACGAGCAGTACTTC. Its protein product is CASSLELSGAATYEQYF. The full variable domain, with the rest looked up from reference TRBV5-1 and TRBJ2-7, is KAGVTQTPRYLIKTRGQQVTLSCSPISGHRSVSWYQQTPGQGLQFLFEYFSETQRNKGNFPGRFSGRQFSNSRSEMNVSTLELGDSALYLCASSLELSGAATYEQYFGPGTRLTVT.

The V gene is TRBV2, the J gene TRBJ2-7, with 9 bases fitting TRBD2. Trimming took 4 bases from V and 2 from J; bases not matched to a gene: 6. This CDR3 has 15 amino acids. CDR1 and CDR2 (germline): SNHLY, FYNNEI. The CDR3 DNA sequence: TGTGCCAGCAGTGCTATAGCGGGGGCGGCCTACGAGCAGTACTTC. Protein: CASSAIAGAAYEQYF.

This chain links TRBV25-1 with TRBJ2-7, with 12 bases lining up with TRBD2. This CDR3 has 16 residues. Germline values: CDR1 MGHDK, CDR2 SYGVNS. V lost 1 base to trimming and J lost 5 bases; unmatched junction nucleotides: 6. CDR3 sequence (DNA): TGTGCCAGCAGTGAATCTCGACTAGCGGGAGTCAACGAGCAGTACTTC. The encoded protein is CASSESRLAGVNEQYF.

The genes are TRBV7-9 and TRBJ2-5; no definite D call. Per the germline V gene, CDR1 is SEHNR and CDR2 is FQNEAQ (reference sequence). Between the trimmed V and J ends, which lost 2 bases and 0 bases, there was a span of 7 bases. The CDR3 contains 14 residues. The CDR3 DNA reads as TGTGCCAGCAGCTTAACAAGTTACCAAGAGACCCAGTACTTC. This encodes CASSLTSYQETQYF. Based on the CDR3 plus reference TRBV7-9 and TRBJ2-5, the full variable domain is DTGVSQNPRHKITKRGQNVTFRCDPISEHNRLYWYRQTLGQGPEFLTYFQNEAQLEKSRLLSDRFSAERPKGSFSTLEIQRTEQGDSAMYLCASSLTSYQETQYFGPGTRLLVL.

The chain employs TRBV4-1 and TRBJ2-5; 7 nucleotides agree with TRBD1. The CDR3 is 16 amino acids. Trimming at V came to 0 bases and at J to 5 bases, leaving 9 bases not matched to a gene. Germline lookup yields CDR1 MGHRA and CDR2 YSYEKL. The DNA for the CDR3 is TGCGCCAGCAGCCAAGATCGGGGAACAGGGGTGGAGACCCAGTACTTC. It yields the protein CASSQDRGTGVETQYF.